This T cell receptor (beta chain) was retrieved from a study of human thymus T cells. Study-wide findings and caveats: Related work showed strongly overlapping thymic repertoires across unrelated individuals. Thymic and blood repertoires appeared to display a bias in their usage of V and J genes.

Method: immunoSEQ multiplex PCR; TCRdb's copy keeps in-frame clones and lacks some. The table lists about 130,000 clones, around 96% of them singletons, with roughly 0.024% in the top ten. Thymus pieces cut out during corrective heart surgery were the tissue that was used. Congenital heart defects were the reason for the corrective surgery that the donors, healthy Finnish infants, were having. Concerning this clone: No antigen is known for it.

This CDR3 is built from 12 residues. The V end was cut by 6 bases, the J end by 5 bases, with 11 bases between. CDR1 is MDHEN, CDR2 SYDVKM, per germline. The V call is TRBV28, the J call TRBJ2-7, with D hard to call. Sequenced: thymus tissue. The sequence derives from a boy younger than two with a congenital heart defect but otherwise immunologically healthy. CDR3 amino acids: CASSLFWDEQYF. As DNA, the CDR3 is TGTGCCAGCAGCCTCTTTTGGGACGAGCAGTACTTC.